The 7 T cell receptor beta chains below were found in one sample sequenced in a study of shared clonotypes between healthy human individuals. Repertoires were generated with immunoSEQ multiplex PCR, while TCRdb's copy carries only in-frame clones and drops some. The profile shows millions of clones, around nine tenths of them singletons. What was sequenced was naive CD4+ T cells sorted from blood. The subset is: CD45RA+ positively selected. These receptors all stem from a man aged 18 to 30 in good health.

J is TRBJ2-2 and V is TRBV6-4; the D call may be TRBD1 or TRBD2 (5 bases each). CDR1 is MRHNA, CDR2 SNTAGT, per germline. The CDR3 consists of 14 residues. Deletions cut 3 bases from V and 4 bases from J, with 9 bases between. CDR3 DNA: TGTGCCAGCAGTGAGAGGGGCGGCACCGGGGAGCTGTTTTTT. This encodes CASSERGGTGELFF.

The chain has TRBV7-2 and TRBJ1-1; 7 bases are shared with TRBD1. V shed 2 bases, J shed 1 base, and the junction held 10 bases outside the gene matches. Germline CDR1 is SGHTA and CDR2 is FQGNSA. The CDR3 sequence is 17 residues long. CDR3 residues: CASSLRRGGAGNTEAFF. Here the CDR3 DNA reads TGTGCCAGCAGCTTAAGGCGAGGGGGCGCCGGGAACACTGAAGCTTTCTTT.

The gene calls are TRBV29-1 and TRBJ2-1, with TRBD2 matching 8 bases. Trimming took 3 bases from V and 15 from J; bases not matched to a gene: 10. Germline CDR1 and CDR2: SQVTM and ANQGSEA. This CDR3 has 12 amino acids. The CDR3 reads CSVEGSGTFGFF. The CDR3 DNA reads TGCAGCGTTGAGGGTAGCGGGACCTTCGGGTTCTTC.

The CDR3 bases are TGTGCCAGCAGTGGCGGATACACAACCGGGGAGCTGTTTTTT. Translation gives CASSGGYTTGELFF. The genes are TRBV6-1 and TRBJ2-2; D is unclear. This CDR3 is 14 amino acids long. Germline lookup yields CDR1 MNHNS and CDR2 SASEGT. V was pared by 4 bases and J by 5 bases, with 11 bases between.

This sequence joins TRBV30 and TRBJ2-1, with TRBD2 matching over 10 bases. CDR1 is GTSNPN, CDR2 SVGIG, per germline (reference sequence). V lost 3 bases to trimming and J lost 8 bases; unmatched junction nucleotides: 7. This CDR3 contains 14 residues. The CDR3 bases are TGTGCCTGGAGCTTAGCGGGAGGTATAGATGAGCAGTTCTTC. The encoded protein is CAWSLAGGIDEQFF.

This rearrangement joins TRBV7-9 to TRBJ1-1, with 7 bases fitting TRBD1. V dropped 2 bases and J dropped 2; count of bases not matched to a gene: 2. In germline, CDR1 is SEHNR, CDR2 FQNEAQ (reference sequence). This CDR3 region has 14 residues. The CDR3 region is CASSLNRGNTEAFF. The CDR3 nucleotides read TGTGCCAGCAGCTTAAACAGGGGAAACACTGAAGCTTTCTTT.

The V gene is TRBV28, the J gene TRBJ1-5; 8 bases match TRBD1. The germline V gene has CDR1 MDHEN and CDR2 SYDVKM. This CDR3 comprises 17 residues. The ends lost 5 bases at V and 6 bases at J; junction bases unmatched: 15. CDR3 sequence (DNA): TGTGCCAGCAGTGGGTCCCTTGGACAGGGAGCTCTTCAGCCCCAGCATTTT. Residues: CASSGSLGQGALQPQHF.